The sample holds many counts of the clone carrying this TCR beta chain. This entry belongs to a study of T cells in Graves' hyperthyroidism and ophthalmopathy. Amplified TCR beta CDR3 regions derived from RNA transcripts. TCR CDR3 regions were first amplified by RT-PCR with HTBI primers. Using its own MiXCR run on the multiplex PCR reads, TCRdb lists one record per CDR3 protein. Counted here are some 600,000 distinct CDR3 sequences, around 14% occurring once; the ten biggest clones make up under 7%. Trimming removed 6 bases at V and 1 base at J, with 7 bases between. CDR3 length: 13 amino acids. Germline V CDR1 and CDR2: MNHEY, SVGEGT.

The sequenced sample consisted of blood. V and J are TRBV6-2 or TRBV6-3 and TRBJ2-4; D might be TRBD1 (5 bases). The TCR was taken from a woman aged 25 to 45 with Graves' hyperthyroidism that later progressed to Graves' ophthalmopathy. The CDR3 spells CASRDNAKNIQYF. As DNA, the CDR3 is TGTGCCAGCAGGGACAACGCCAAAAACATTCAGTACTTC.